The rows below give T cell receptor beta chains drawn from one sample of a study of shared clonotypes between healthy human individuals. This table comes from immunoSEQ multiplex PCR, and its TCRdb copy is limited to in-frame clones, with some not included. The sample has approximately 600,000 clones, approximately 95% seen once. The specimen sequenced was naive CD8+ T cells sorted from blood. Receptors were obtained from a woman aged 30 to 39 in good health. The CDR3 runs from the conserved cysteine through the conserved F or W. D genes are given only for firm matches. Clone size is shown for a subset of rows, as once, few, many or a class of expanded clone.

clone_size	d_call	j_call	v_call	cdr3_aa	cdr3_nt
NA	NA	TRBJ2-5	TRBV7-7	CASSLGAGQETQYF	TGTGCCAGCAGCTTGGGGGCAGGTCAAGAGACCCAGTACTTC
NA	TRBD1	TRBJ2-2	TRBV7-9	CASSPSTGTGTGELFF	TGTGCCAGCAGTCCTTCCACCGGGACAGGGACCGGGGAGCTGTTTTTT
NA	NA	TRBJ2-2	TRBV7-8	CASSKDPTGELFF	TGTGCCAGCAGCAAAGACCCCACCGGGGAGCTGTTTTTT
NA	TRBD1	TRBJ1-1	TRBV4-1	CASSTRQGQTEAFF	TGCGCCAGCAGCACGAGACAGGGCCAAACTGAAGCTTTCTTT
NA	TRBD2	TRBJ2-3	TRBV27	CASSLVPPTSGTDTQYF	TGTGCCAGCAGTTTAGTGCCCCCCACTAGCGGGACAGATACGCAGTATTTT
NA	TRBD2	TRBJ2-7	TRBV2	CASSRLAGFDEQYF	TGTGCCAGCAGCCGACTAGCGGGATTCGACGAGCAGTACTTC
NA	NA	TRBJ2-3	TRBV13	CASSPERTDTQYF	TGTGCCAGCAGCCCGGAACGCACAGATACGCAGTATTTT
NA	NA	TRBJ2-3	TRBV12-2	CASRLGVADTQYF	TGTGCAAGTCGCTTAGGGGTCGCTGACACGCAGTATTTT
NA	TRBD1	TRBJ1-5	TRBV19	CASSGPGQEAYQPQHF	TGTGCCAGTAGTGGACCGGGACAGGAAGCCTATCAGCCCCAGCATTTT
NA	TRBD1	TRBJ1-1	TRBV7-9	CASTHPPGTGRTEAFF	TGTGCCAGCACCCATCCGCCCGGGACAGGGCGCACTGAAGCTTTCTTT
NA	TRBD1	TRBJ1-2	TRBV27	CASSPGQLNYGYTF	TGTGCCAGCAGTCCGGGACAGCTAAACTATGGCTACACCTTC
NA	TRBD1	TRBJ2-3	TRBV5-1	CASGQGSTDTQYF	TGCGCCAGCGGACAGGGTAGCACAGATACGCAGTATTTT
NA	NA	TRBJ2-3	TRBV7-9	CASSPPGVPDTQYF	TGTGCCAGCAGCCCCCCGGGAGTGCCTGATACGCAGTATTTT
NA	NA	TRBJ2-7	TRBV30	CAWSPLAYEQYF	TGTGCCTGGAGTCCCCTCGCCTACGAGCAGTACTTC
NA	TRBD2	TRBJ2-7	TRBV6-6	CASSYSRGEREYEQYF	TGTGCCAGCAGTTACTCTCGGGGGGAACGCGAATACGAGCAGTACTTC
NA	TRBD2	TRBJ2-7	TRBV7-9	CASSHTSGRAQAYEQYF	TGTGCCAGCAGCCACACTAGCGGGAGGGCCCAGGCCTACGAGCAGTACTTC
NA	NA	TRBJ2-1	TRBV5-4	CASSPSGLNEQFF	TGTGCCAGCAGCCCCTCCGGGTTGAATGAGCAGTTCTTC
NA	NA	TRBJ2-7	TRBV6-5	CASSYSSGTNSYEQYF	TGTGCCAGCAGTTACTCGAGCGGGACAAACTCCTACGAGCAGTACTTC
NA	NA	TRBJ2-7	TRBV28	CASSNYEQYF	TGTGCCAGTTCAAACTACGAGCAGTACTTC
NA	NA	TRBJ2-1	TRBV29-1	CSVEEIEQFF	TGCAGCGTTGAAGAGATTGAGCAGTTCTTC
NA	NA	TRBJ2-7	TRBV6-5	CASSYSPSYEQYF	TGTGCCAGCAGTTACTCCCCATCCTACGAGCAGTACTTC
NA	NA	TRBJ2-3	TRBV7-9	CASSPALSGTDTQYF	TGTGCCAGCAGCCCCGCGTTATCGGGCACAGATACGCAGTATTTT
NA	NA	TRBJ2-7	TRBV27	CASSQGGGSYEQYF	TGTGCCAGCAGTCAAGGGGGGGGATCTTACGAGCAGTACTTC
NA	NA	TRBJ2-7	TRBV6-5	CASSFLYEQYF	TGTGCCAGCAGTTTCCTCTACGAGCAGTACTTC
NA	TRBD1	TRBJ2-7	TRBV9	CASSPPPGGVGSYEQYF	TGTGCCAGCAGCCCCCCCCCAGGGGGCGTGGGATCCTACGAGCAGTACTTC
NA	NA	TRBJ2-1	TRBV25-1	CASSGFYNEQFF	TGTGCCAGCAGTGGTTTTTACAATGAGCAGTTCTTC
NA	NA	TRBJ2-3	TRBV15	CATSSLATTDTQYF	TGTGCCACCAGCAGTCTTGCCACCACAGATACGCAGTATTTT
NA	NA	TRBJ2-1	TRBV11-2	CASSHSPDYFYNEQFF	TGTGCCAGCAGCCACAGTCCGGACTACTTCTACAATGAGCAGTTCTTC
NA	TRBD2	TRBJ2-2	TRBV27	CASSLLAGATGELFF	TGTGCCAGCAGTTTACTAGCGGGGGCCACCGGGGAGCTGTTTTTT
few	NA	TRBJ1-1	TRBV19	CASSIGSMNTEAFF	TGTGCCAGTAGTATTGGCAGCATGAACACTGAAGCTTTCTTT
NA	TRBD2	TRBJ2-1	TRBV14	CASSQGGSSYNEQFF	TGTGCCAGCAGCCAGGGCGGGAGTTCCTACAATGAGCAGTTCTTC